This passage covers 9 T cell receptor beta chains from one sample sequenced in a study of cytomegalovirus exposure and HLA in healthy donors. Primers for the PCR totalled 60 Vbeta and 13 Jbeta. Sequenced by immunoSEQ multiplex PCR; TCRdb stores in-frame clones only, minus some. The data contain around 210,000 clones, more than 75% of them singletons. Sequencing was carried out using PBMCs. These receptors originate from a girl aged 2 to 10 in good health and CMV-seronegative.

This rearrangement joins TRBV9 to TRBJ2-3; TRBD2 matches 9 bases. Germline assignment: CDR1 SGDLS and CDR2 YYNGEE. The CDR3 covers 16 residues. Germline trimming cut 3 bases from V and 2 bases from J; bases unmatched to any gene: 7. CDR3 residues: CASSARLAGTTDTQYF. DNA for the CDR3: TGTGCCAGCAGCGCACGTCTAGCGGGAACCACAGATACGCAGTATTTT. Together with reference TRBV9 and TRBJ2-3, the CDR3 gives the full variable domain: DSGVTQTPKHLITATGQRVTLRCSPRSGDLSVYWYQQSLDQGLQFLIQYYNGEERAKGNILERFSAQQFPDLHSELNLSSLELGDSALYFCASSARLAGTTDTQYFGPGTRLTVL.

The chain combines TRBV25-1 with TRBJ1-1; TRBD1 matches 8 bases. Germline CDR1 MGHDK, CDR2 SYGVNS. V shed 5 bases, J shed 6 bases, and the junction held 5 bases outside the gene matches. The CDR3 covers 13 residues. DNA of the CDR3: TGTGCCAGCAGTTCTTCAGGGGGCCCTGAAGCTTTCTTT. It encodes CASSSSGGPEAFF.

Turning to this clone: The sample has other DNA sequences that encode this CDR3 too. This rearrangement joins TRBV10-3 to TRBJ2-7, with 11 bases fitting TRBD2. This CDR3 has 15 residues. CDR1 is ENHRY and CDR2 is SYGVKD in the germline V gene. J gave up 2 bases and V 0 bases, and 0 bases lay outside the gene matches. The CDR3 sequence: CAISESSGGAYEQYF. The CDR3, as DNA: TGTGCCATCAGTGAGTCTAGCGGGGGGGCCTACGAGCAGTACTTC.

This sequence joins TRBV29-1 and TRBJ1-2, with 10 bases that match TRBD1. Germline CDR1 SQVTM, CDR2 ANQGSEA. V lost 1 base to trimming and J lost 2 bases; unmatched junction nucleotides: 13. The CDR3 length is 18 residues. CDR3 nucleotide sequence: TGCAGCGTTGAAGGGTCCAGGACAGGGGGATCAATAAACTATGGCTACACCTTC. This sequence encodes CSVEGSRTGGSINYGYTF.

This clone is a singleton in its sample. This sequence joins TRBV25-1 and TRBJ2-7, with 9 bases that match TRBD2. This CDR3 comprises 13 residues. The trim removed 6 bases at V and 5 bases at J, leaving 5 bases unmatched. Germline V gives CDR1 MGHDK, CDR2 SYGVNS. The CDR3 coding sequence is TGTGCCAGCAGAGCGGGAGGATCCCACGAGCAGTACTTC. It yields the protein CASRAGGSHEQYF.

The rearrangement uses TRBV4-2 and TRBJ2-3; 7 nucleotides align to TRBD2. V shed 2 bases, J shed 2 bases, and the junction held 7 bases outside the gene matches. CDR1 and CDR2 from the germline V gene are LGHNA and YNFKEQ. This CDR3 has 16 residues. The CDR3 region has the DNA TGTGCCAGCAGCCAAATGGCGGGGGAGAACACAGATACGCAGTATTTT. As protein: CASSQMAGENTDTQYF.

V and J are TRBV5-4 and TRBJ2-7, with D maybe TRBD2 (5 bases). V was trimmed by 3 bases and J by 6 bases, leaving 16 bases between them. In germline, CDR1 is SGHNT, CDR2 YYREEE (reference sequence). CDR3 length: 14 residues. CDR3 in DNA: TGTGCCAGCAGCTCCACTAGGAAGGGTAGCGAGCAGTACTTC. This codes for CASSSTRKGSEQYF.

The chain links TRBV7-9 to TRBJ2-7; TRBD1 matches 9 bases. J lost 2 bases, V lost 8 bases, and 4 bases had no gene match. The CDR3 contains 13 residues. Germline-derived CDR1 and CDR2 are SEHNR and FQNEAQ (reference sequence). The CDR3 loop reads CASLRTGAYEQYF. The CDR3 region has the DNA TGTGCCAGCCTACGGACAGGGGCCTACGAGCAGTACTTC.

The CDR3 spells CAWSVFITDTQYF. The CDR3 nucleotides are TGTGCCTGGAGTGTTTTTATCACAGATACGCAGTATTTT. The chain employs TRBV30 and TRBJ2-3; no definite D call. Trimming pared 0 bases from V and 2 bases from J, leaving 6 bases between. The CDR3 has 13 amino acids. CDR1 and CDR2 (germline): GTSNPN, SVGIG (reference sequence).